A selection of T cell receptor beta chains follows, all from one sample in a study of T cell repertoires in cytomegalovirus infection. TCRdb itself ran the reads through MiXCR, one entry per CDR3 protein. The table includes approximately 180,000 distinct CDR3 sequences, 8.5% to 10% detected once. The sample consisted of PBMCs. The source of these receptors is a human donor in good health (CMV status not recorded). Some clones in this sample may be carry-over from other donors' samples. Both conserved end residues are part of each CDR3. D genes are given only for firm matches. Some rows mark clone size as missing; the rest say once, few, many or name a class of expanded clone.

J | size | V | D | CDR3 | DNA
TRBJ1-1 | . | TRBV5-6 | . | CASSPEPGHHSEAFF | TGTGCCAGCAGTCCCGAACCGGGACACCACTCTGAAGCTTTCTTT
TRBJ2-5 | . | TRBV18 | TRBD2 | CASSPPSSGKQTQYF | TGTGCCAGCTCACCACCATCTAGCGGGAAACAGACCCAGTACTTC
TRBJ1-4 | few | TRBV20-1 | TRBD1 | CSAYVQGEKLFF | TGCAGTGCTTACGTCCAGGGGGAGAAACTGTTTTTT
TRBJ2-7 | . | TRBV4-2 | TRBD2 | CASSQDLAGSSYEQYF | TGTGCCAGCAGCCAAGATCTAGCGGGAAGCTCCTACGAGCAGTACTTC
TRBJ1-1 | . | TRBV15 | TRBD1 | CATSRAGGNTEAFF | TGTGCCACCAGCAGGGCAGGGGGCAACACTGAAGCTTTCTTT
TRBJ1-1 | many | TRBV7-2 | . | CASSFDRGYEAFF | TGTGCCAGCAGCTTCGACCGGGGGTATGAAGCTTTCTTT
TRBJ2-1 | many | TRBV7-6 | TRBD2 | CASSFPGAVLAVADEQFF | TGTGCCAGCAGCTTTCCTGGGGCCGTACTAGCGGTTGCCGATGAGCAGTTCTTC
TRBJ2-6 | many | TRBV6-2/TRBV6-3 | . | CASRDRPGANVLTF | TGTGCCAGCAGGGACCGGCCTGGGGCCAACGTCCTGACTTTC
TRBJ1-5 | . | TRBV2 | . | CASSERRGPQPQHF | TGTGCCAGCAGTGAGAGGAGGGGTCCTCAGCCCCAGCATTTT
TRBJ2-1 | few | TRBV6-2/TRBV6-3 | . | CAGKLATRDEQFF | TGTGCCGGAAAGTTGGCTACCCGAGACGAGCAGTTCTTC
TRBJ2-1 | many | TRBV7-2 | . | CASSPRAVTYNEQFF | TGTGCCAGCAGCCCCAGAGCGGTTACCTACAATGAGCAGTTCTTC
TRBJ2-7 | few | TRBV6-2/TRBV6-3 | . | CASSYIPREQYF | TGTGCCAGCAGTTACATCCCAAGAGAGCAGTACTTC
TRBJ1-4 | many | TRBV12-3/TRBV12-4 | . | CASSLAGTEKLFF | TGTGCCAGCAGTTTGGCAGGGACGGAAAAACTGTTTTTT
TRBJ1-1 | many | TRBV19 | . | CASSIGGFTEAFF | TGTGCCAGTAGTATAGGAGGGTTCACTGAAGCTTTCTTT
TRBJ1-2 | few | TRBV7-2 | . | CASSNTDYGYTF | TGTGCCAGCAGCAACACCGACTATGGCTACACCTTC
TRBJ2-7 | . | TRBV15 | . | CATSREAGSYEQYF | TGTGCCACCAGCAGAGAGGCAGGGAGCTACGAGCAGTACTTC
TRBJ2-7 | many | TRBV14 | TRBD2 | CASSQGRGAYEQYF | TGTGCCAGCAGCCAAGGGCGGGGGGCCTACGAGCAGTACTTC
TRBJ2-1 | many | TRBV6-2/TRBV6-3 | TRBD2 | CASRSGLAGSSEQFF | TGTGCCAGCCGCTCGGGACTAGCGGGATCGAGTGAGCAGTTCTTC
TRBJ2-7 | many | TRBV4-3 | . | CASSQGTGVYEQYF | TGCGCCAGCAGCCAGGGGACTGGGGTCTACGAGCAGTACTTC
TRBJ1-1 | . | TRBV12-3/TRBV12-4 | . | CASSLIRVLNTEAFF | TGTGCCAGCAGTTTGATCAGGGTTCTGAACACTGAAGCTTTCTTT
TRBJ2-1 | many | TRBV11-1 | TRBD1 | CASSYRDRYDNEQFF | TGTGCCAGCAGTTACCGGGACAGATATGACAATGAGCAGTTCTTC
TRBJ2-5 | few | TRBV20-1 | TRBD1 | CSARGAPGQPPETQYF | TGCAGTGCTAGAGGCGCTCCGGGACAGCCGCCGGAGACCCAGTACTTC
TRBJ1-1 | many | TRBV6-2/TRBV6-3 | . | CASSYLGTEAFF | TGTGCCAGCAGTTACCTGGGGACTGAAGCTTTCTTT
TRBJ2-1 | many | TRBV7-2 | TRBD2 | CASSLTLAGGYEQFF | TGTGCCAGCAGCTTAACTCTAGCGGGAGGCTATGAGCAGTTCTTC